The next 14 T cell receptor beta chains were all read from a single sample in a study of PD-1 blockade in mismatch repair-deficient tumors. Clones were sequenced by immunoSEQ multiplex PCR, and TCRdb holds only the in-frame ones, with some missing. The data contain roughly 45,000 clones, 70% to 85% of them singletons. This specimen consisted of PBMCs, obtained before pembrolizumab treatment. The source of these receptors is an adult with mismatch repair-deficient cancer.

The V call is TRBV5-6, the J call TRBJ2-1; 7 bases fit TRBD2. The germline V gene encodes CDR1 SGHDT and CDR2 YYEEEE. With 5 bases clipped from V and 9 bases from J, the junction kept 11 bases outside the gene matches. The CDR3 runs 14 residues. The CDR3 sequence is CASSQDGGRLEQFF. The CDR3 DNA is TGTGCCAGCAGTCAGGACGGGGGGAGGCTTGAGCAGTTCTTC.

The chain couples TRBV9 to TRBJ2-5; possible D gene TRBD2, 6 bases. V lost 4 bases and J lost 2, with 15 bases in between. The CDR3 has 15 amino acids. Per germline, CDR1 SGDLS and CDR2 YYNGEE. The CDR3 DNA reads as TGTGCCAGCAGCTCCTTCGGGAGTCGGCAAGAGACCCAGTACTTC. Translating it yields CASSSFGSRQETQYF.

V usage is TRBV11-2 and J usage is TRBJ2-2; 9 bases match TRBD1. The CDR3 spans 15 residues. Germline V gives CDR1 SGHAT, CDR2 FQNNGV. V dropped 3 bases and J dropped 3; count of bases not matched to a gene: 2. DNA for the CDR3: TGTGCCAGCAGCTTTAGGACAGGGGACACCGGGGAGCTGTTTTTT. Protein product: CASSFRTGDTGELFF. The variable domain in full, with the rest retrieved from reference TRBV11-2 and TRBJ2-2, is EAGVAQSPRYKIIEKRQSVAFWCNPISGHATLYWYQQILGQGPKLLIQFQNNGVVDDSQLPKDRFSAERLKGVDSTLKIQPAKLEDSAVYLCASSFRTGDTGELFFGEGSRLTVL.

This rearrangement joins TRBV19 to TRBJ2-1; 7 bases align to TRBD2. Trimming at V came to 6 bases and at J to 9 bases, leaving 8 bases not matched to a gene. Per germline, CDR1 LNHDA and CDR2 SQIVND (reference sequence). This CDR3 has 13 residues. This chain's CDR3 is CASSPRGDGEQFF. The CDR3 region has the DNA TGTGCCAGTAGCCCACGGGGGGACGGTGAGCAGTTCTTC. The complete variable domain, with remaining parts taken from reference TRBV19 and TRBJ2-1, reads DGGITQSPKYLFRKEGQNVTLSCEQNLNHDAMYWYRQDPGQGLRLIYYSQIVNDFQKGDIAEGYSVSREKKESFPLTVTSAQKNPTAFYLCASSPRGDGEQFFGPGTRLTVL.

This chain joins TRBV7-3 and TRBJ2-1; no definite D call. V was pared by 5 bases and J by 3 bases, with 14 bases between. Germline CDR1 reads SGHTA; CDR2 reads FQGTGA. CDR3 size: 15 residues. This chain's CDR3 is CASSIDSSVYNEQFF. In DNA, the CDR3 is TGTGCCAGCAGCATCGACTCGTCGGTCTACAATGAGCAGTTCTTC.

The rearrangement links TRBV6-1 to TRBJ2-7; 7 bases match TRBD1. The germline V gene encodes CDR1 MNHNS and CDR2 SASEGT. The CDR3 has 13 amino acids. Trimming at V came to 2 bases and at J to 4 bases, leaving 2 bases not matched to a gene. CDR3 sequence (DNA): TGTGCCAGCAGTGAAATCAGGGGGTACGAGCAGTACTTC. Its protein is CASSEIRGYEQYF.

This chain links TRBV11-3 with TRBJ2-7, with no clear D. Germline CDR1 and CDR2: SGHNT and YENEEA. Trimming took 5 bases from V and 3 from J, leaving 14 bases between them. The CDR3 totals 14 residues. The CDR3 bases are TGTGCCAGCAGCCCAGGACGGAGTATCTACGAGCAGTACTTC. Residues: CASSPGRSIYEQYF.

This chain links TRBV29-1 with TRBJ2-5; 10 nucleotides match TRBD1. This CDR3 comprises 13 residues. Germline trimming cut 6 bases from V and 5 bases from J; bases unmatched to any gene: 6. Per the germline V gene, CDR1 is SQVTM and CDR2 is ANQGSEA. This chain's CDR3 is CSVGQGIGETQYF. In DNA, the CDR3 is TGCAGCGTGGGACAGGGGATTGGCGAGACCCAGTACTTC.

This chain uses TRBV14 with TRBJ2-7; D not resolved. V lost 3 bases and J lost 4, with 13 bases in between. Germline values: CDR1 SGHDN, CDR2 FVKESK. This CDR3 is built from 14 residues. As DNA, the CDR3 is TGTGCCAGCAGCCACCTCTCCACTCCGTACGAGCAGTACTTC. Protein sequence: CASSHLSTPYEQYF.

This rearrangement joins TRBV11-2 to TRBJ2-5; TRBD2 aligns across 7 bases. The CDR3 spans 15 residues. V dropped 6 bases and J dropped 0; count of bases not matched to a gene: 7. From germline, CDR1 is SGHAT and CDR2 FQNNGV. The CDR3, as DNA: TGTGCCAGCAGTAGGGCTAGCGGAAACCAAGAGACCCAGTACTTC. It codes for CASSRASGNQETQYF.

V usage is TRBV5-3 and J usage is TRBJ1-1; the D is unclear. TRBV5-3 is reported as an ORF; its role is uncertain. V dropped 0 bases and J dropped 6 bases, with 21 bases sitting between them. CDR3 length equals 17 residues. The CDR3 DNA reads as TGTGCCAGAAGCTTGGTAGTGCGGTCGCGAGGTGGGCCTGAAGCTTTCTTT. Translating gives CARSLVVRSRGGPEAFF.

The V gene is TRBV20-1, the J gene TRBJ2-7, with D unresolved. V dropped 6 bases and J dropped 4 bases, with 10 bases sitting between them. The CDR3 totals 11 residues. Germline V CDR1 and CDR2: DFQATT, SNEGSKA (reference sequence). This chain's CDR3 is CSAGMSYEQYF. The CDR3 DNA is TGCAGTGCGGGTATGAGTTACGAGCAGTACTTC.

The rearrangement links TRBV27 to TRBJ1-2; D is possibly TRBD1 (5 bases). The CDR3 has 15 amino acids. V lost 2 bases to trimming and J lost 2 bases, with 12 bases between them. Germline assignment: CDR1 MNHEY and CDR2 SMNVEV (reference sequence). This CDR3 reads CASSLIPGLNYGYTF. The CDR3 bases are TGTGCCAGCAGTTTAATCCCAGGGTTGAACTATGGCTACACCTTC.

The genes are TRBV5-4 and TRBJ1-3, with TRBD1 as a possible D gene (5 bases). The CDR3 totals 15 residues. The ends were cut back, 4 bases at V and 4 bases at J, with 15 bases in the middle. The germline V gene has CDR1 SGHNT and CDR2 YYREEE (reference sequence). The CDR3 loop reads CASSPPGASGNTIYF. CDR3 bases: TGTGCCAGCAGCCCCCCCGGGGCGTCGGGAAACACCATATATTTT.